A selection of T cell receptor beta chains follows, all from one sample in a study of blood T cell repertoires in COVID-19. Assay: immunoSEQ multiplex PCR; the TCRdb copy retains only in-frame clones and omits some. The table has around 250,000 clones, under 90% seen once. Sample: peripheral blood. The origin of the receptors is a woman in her thirties or forties who had recovered from COVID-19. Each CDR3 is given with its conserved first and last residue. Each record gives: V gene, D gene, clone size, J gene, CDR3 length, CDR3 protein, CDR3 DNA. A D gene is named only where the DNA matches it firmly. Part of the rows lack a size; the others show once, few, many or a class for expanded clones.

>TRBV19|NA|NA|TRBJ1-1|13
CASSRSLNTEAFF
TGTGCCAGTAGTCGGAGTTTGAACACTGAAGCTTTCTTT
>TRBV5-5|NA|NA|TRBJ1-1|15
CASSLAGTLNTEAFF
TGTGCCAGCAGCTTGGCCGGGACTCTGAACACTGAAGCTTTCTTT
>TRBV7-9|NA|NA|TRBJ1-4|16
CASTKSNIATNEKLFF
TGTGCCAGCACCAAATCGAACATTGCAACTAATGAAAAACTGTTTTTT
>TRBV18|NA|NA|TRBJ2-2|18
CASSPSSPPGGNTGELFF
TGTGCCAGCTCACCAAGTTCCCCACCAGGAGGGAACACCGGGGAGCTGTTTTTT
>TRBV11-2|TRBD2|NA|TRBJ2-7|16
CASSQPTSGSSYEQYF
TGTGCCAGCAGCCAACCGACTAGCGGGAGCTCCTACGAGCAGTACTTC
>TRBV19|NA|once|TRBJ1-5|18
CASSMVGQELMGNQPQHF
TGTGCCAGTAGTATGGTAGGCCAGGAACTTATGGGCAATCAGCCCCAGCATTTT
>TRBV5-4|TRBD2|NA|TRBJ2-7|17
CASGRMALAGGMSEQYF
TGTGCCAGCGGCAGAATGGCTCTCGCGGGAGGGATGAGCGAGCAGTACTTC
>TRBV19|TRBD1|NA|TRBJ1-5|16
CASSSQGARSNQPQHF
TGTGCCAGTAGTAGTCAGGGGGCGCGCAGCAATCAGCCCCAGCATTTT
>TRBV6-4|NA|NA|TRBJ2-1|17
CASSPFPAGNSYNEQFF
TGTGCCAGCAGTCCTTTCCCAGCGGGCAACTCCTACAATGAGCAGTTCTTC
>TRBV30|TRBD1|NA|TRBJ1-2|14
CAWSFPGQGNGYTF
TGTGCCTGGAGCTTCCCGGGACAGGGCAATGGCTACACCTTC
>TRBV11-1|NA|NA|TRBJ2-5|14
CASSLGRTPETQYF
TGTGCCAGCAGCTTAGGGAGGACCCCTGAGACCCAGTACTTC
>TRBV11-3|TRBD2|NA|TRBJ2-7|14
CASSARGSSYEQYF
TGTGCCAGCAGCGCCCGCGGGAGCTCCTACGAGCAGTACTTC
>TRBV5-1|NA|few|TRBJ2-2|14
CASSSQGNTGELFF
TGCGCCAGCAGTTCACAGGGGAACACCGGGGAGCTGTTTTTT
>TRBV2|NA|NA|TRBJ2-2|17
CASSPFERVIDTGELFF
TGTGCCAGCAGTCCCTTCGAGAGGGTAATTGACACCGGGGAGCTGTTTTTT
>TRBV11-2|NA|once|TRBJ2-7|15
CASSFTQGGSYEQYF
TGTGCCAGCAGCTTCACCCAGGGGGGCTCCTACGAGCAGTACTTC
>TRBV5-4|TRBD2|NA|TRBJ2-1|14
CASSPTAGGPEQFF
TGTGCCAGCAGCCCTACAGCGGGAGGGCCAGAGCAGTTCTTC
>TRBV5-5|NA|NA|TRBJ2-7|16
CASRHRVSDTLYEQYF
TGTGCCAGCAGACACAGGGTCTCCGACACCCTCTACGAGCAGTACTTC
>TRBV27|TRBD1|few|TRBJ1-2|12
CATRGQSYGYTF
TGTGCCACCAGGGGGCAGAGCTATGGCTACACCTTC
>TRBV11-3|TRBD2|NA|TRBJ2-7|15
CASSLRLAGAYEQYF
TGTGCCAGCAGCTTACGGCTAGCGGGAGCCTACGAGCAGTACTTC
>TRBV10-3|NA|NA|TRBJ2-3|13
CAISPTEINTQYF
TGTGCCATCAGTCCCACGGAGATAAATACGCAGTATTTT
>TRBV11-2|TRBD2|NA|TRBJ2-7|18
CASSPKPETLAGRGEQYF
TGTGCCAGCAGCCCAAAACCCGAGACCCTAGCGGGGAGGGGGGAGCAGTACTTC
>TRBV18|TRBD1|NA|TRBJ2-7|16
CASSPPSGTGSHEQYF
TGTGCCAGCTCACCACCTTCCGGGACAGGATCCCACGAGCAGTACTTC
>TRBV18|TRBD1|NA|TRBJ1-4|21
CASSPHPRPGTGFTTNEKLFF
TGTGCCAGCTCACCCCACCCACGTCCCGGGACAGGGTTCACAACTAATGAAAAACTGTTTTTT
>TRBV10-3|NA|NA|TRBJ1-2|15
CAISGVGGKKDGYTF
TGTGCCATCAGTGGGGTCGGGGGAAAAAAGGATGGCTACACCTTC
>TRBV7-9|TRBD2|few|TRBJ2-2|18
CASSPGTSGRANTGELFF
TGTGCCAGCAGCCCCGGGACTAGCGGGAGGGCGAACACCGGGGAGCTGTTTTTT
>TRBV11-1|TRBD2|NA|TRBJ2-1|16
CASSPRLLADDNEQFF
TGTGCCAGCAGCCCCAGACTGCTAGCGGATGACAATGAGCAGTTCTTC
>TRBV19|NA|NA|TRBJ2-2|14
CASSITGMAGELFF
TGTGCCAGTAGTATCACAGGGATGGCCGGGGAGCTGTTTTTT
>TRBV27|NA|NA|TRBJ1-5|16
CASSLRGYGSNQPQHF
TGTGCCAGCAGTTTGCGGGGTTATGGGAGCAATCAGCCCCAGCATTTT
>TRBV28|NA|NA|TRBJ2-7|14
CASSLSQIAYEQYF
TGTGCCAGCAGTTTAAGTCAGATTGCCTACGAGCAGTACTTC
>TRBV9|TRBD1|NA|TRBJ2-2|16
CASSVGTGGHTGELFF
TGTGCCAGCAGCGTAGGGACAGGGGGTCACACCGGGGAGCTGTTTTTT
>TRBV19|NA|NA|TRBJ1-3|16
CASRAGLAYSGNTIYF
TGTGCCAGTAGAGCAGGCCTGGCGTACTCTGGAAACACCATATATTTT
>TRBV10-3|TRBD1|NA|TRBJ1-5|17
CAISDGTGDYSNQPQHF
TGTGCCATCAGTGATGGGACAGGGGATTATAGCAATCAGCCCCAGCATTTT
>TRBV27|TRBD2|NA|TRBJ2-1|16
CASSSSLAGGDNEQFF
TGTGCCAGCAGTTCAAGTCTAGCGGGAGGGGACAATGAGCAGTTCTTC
>TRBV29-1|TRBD2|NA|TRBJ2-5|17
CSVVKASGDPSQETQYF
TGCAGCGTTGTCAAGGCTAGCGGGGACCCCTCACAAGAGACCCAGTACTTC
>TRBV5-1|TRBD2|NA|TRBJ2-1|17
CASSLAIRFLAGVEQFF
TGCGCCAGCAGCTTGGCCATAAGGTTTCTAGCGGGAGTCGAGCAGTTCTTC
>TRBV7-9|TRBD1|NA|TRBJ1-4|15
CASSWTGQSNEKLFF
TGTGCCAGCAGCTGGACGGGACAGTCTAATGAAAAACTGTTTTTT
>TRBV29-1|TRBD1|NA|TRBJ1-1|13
CSVAQGDGTEAFF
TGCAGCGTGGCACAGGGGGATGGCACTGAAGCTTTCTTT
>TRBV7-2|TRBD2|NA|TRBJ2-7|17
CASSPAQLAGGPHEQYF
TGTGCCAGCAGCCCCGCCCAACTAGCGGGAGGGCCCCACGAGCAGTACTTC
>TRBV9|NA|NA|TRBJ1-1|14
CASSGGTVNTEAFF
TGTGCCAGCAGCGGGGGCACCGTGAACACTGAAGCTTTCTTT
>TRBV5-6|TRBD1|once|TRBJ2-7|15
CASRRVGTGGYEQYF
TGTGCCAGCAGGCGCGTCGGGACAGGGGGCTACGAGCAGTACTTC
>TRBV3-1/TRBV3-2|NA|NA|TRBJ2-7|12
CASSQEPGEQYF
TGTGCCAGCAGCCAAGAGCCGGGCGAGCAGTACTTC
>TRBV25-1|NA|NA|TRBJ2-3|14
CASSEPGGTDTQYF
TGTGCCAGCAGTGAACCCGGGGGTACAGATACGCAGTATTTT
>TRBV28|TRBD1|NA|TRBJ1-2|17
CASSYPRTGGDYYGYTF
TGTGCCAGCAGTTACCCAAGGACAGGAGGGGATTACTATGGCTACACCTTC
>TRBV7-8|NA|NA|TRBJ1-4|14
CASSLVETNEKLFF
TGTGCCAGCAGCTTAGTGGAGACTAATGAAAAACTGTTTTTT
>TRBV7-6|TRBD2|NA|TRBJ2-3|16
CAGASPGPGGADTQYF
TGTGCTGGGGCGTCTCCGGGACCCGGGGGGGCAGATACGCAGTATTTT
>TRBV6-1|TRBD1|NA|TRBJ1-1|14
CASSLDRGNTEAFF
TGTGCCAGCAGTTTGGACAGGGGGAACACTGAAGCTTTCTTT
>TRBV4-1|NA|NA|TRBJ2-1|17
CASSHPQAGALWNEQFF
TGCGCCAGCAGCCATCCCCAGGCGGGGGCCCTCTGGAATGAGCAGTTCTTC
>TRBV28|NA|NA|TRBJ2-1|16
CASSSTYGSSYNEQFF
TGTGCCAGCAGTTCCACTTACGGTAGCTCCTACAATGAGCAGTTCTTC
>TRBV27|NA|NA|TRBJ2-7|14
CASRIDRWSYEQYF
TGTGCCAGCAGAATAGACAGGTGGAGCTACGAGCAGTACTTC
>TRBV2|NA|NA|TRBJ2-1|11
CASSELDEQFF
TGTGCCAGCAGTGAACTAGATGAGCAGTTCTTC
>TRBV2|TRBD1|NA|TRBJ2-1|15
CASRDETGGYNEQFF
TGTGCCAGCAGGGACGAGACAGGGGGCTACAATGAGCAGTTCTTC
>TRBV27|NA|NA|TRBJ2-7|15
CASRGSGGQHREQYF
TGTGCCAGCAGGGGGTCTGGGGGACAACATCGCGAGCAGTACTTC
>TRBV2|TRBD1|NA|TRBJ1-1|15
CASSEDRGHDTEAFF
TGTGCCAGCAGTGAAGACAGGGGGCATGACACTGAAGCTTTCTTT
>TRBV21-1|NA|once|TRBJ2-5|13
CASTARVGETQYF
TGTGCCAGCACGGCCCGGGTTGGAGAGACCCAGTACTTC
>TRBV6-5|NA|NA|TRBJ2-5|13
CASRGSSQETQYF
TGTGCCAGCAGGGGCAGTTCCCAAGAGACCCAGTACTTC
>TRBV10-3|TRBD2|NA|TRBJ2-7|14
CAISGLAVSYEQYF
TGTGCCATCAGCGGACTAGCGGTCTCCTACGAGCAGTACTTC
>TRBV12-3/TRBV12-4|NA|few|TRBJ2-2|13
CASSFRNTGELFF
TGTGCCAGCAGTTTCAGGAACACCGGGGAGCTGTTTTTT
>TRBV25-1|TRBD2|once|TRBJ2-7|13
CASRAGGGNEQYF
TGTGCCAGCCGGGCGGGAGGGGGGAACGAGCAGTACTTC
>TRBV13|TRBD2|few|TRBJ2-7|19
CASSLVSRLAGGTSYEQYF
TGTGCCAGCAGCTTAGTTTCCCGACTAGCGGGAGGCACTTCCTACGAGCAGTACTTC